The present T cell receptor beta chain was sequenced within a study of control samples from healthy donors and cancer patients. Assay: immunoSEQ multiplex PCR; the TCRdb copy retains only in-frame clones and omits some. The sample includes fewer than 200,000 clones, around 88% of them seen just once. CDR1 is LGHDT, CDR2 YNNKEL, per germline (reference sequence). V shed 4 bases and J shed 2 bases, with 5 bases lying between them. The CDR3 is made up of 13 amino acids. Material for sequencing was blood. The chain uses TRBV3-1 (or the pseudogene TRBV3-2) and TRBJ1-4, with D possibly matching TRBD1 (5 bases). The clonotype originates from a woman younger than 45 in good health. Here the CDR3 reads CASSRGTNEKLFF. The CDR3 nucleotides read TGTGCCAGCAGCCGGGGGACTAATGAAAAACTGTTTTTT.